This TCR beta chain appears in the sequencing data of a study of blood T cell repertoires in COVID-19. Using immunoSEQ multiplex PCR, the repertoire was profiled, and TCRdb retains in-frame clones only, with some absent. The sample has about 99,000 clones; approximately 86% are singletons. Seattle researchers signed up patients amid active infection and tracked them longitudinally. Trimming removed 3 bases from V and 3 bases from J, with 14 bases in between. This CDR3 has 16 amino acids. Germline CDR1 LNHDA, CDR2 SQIVND (reference sequence). The receptor's source is a man aged 50 to 59 with COVID-19, enrolled during active disease. Sequences were obtained from peripheral blood. The rearrangement joins TRBV19 to TRBJ2-2; possibly TRBD2 for D (6 bases). In DNA, the CDR3 is TGTGCCAGTAGTATGCCAGACTGGGAGGACACCGGGGAGCTGTTTTTT. Amino acid sequence: CASSMPDWEDTGELFF.